This T cell receptor (beta chain) was captured by sequencing in a study of CD8 T cells in ankylosing spondylitis. General study results and limits: Reports say disease-linked clones showed up significantly more in matched ankylosing spondylitis synovial fluid. A TCR beta motif made of roughly eight highly homologous variants seemed typical of ankylosing spondylitis blood.

Worth noting for this clonotype: Its antigen remains unidentified.

The germline gives CDR1 SQVTM, CDR2 ANQGSEA. This CDR3 region has 14 residues. V was trimmed by 4 bases and J by 0 bases, leaving 11 bases between them. Molecular-barcoded quantitative 5'-RACE produced these TCR beta libraries. TCRdb reprocessed the 5' RACE reads via MiXCR and lists one record per CDR3 protein. The sample includes 210,000 or so distinct CDR3 sequences, about a quarter seen only once; the top ten take about 6.9%. The chain has TRBV29-1 and TRBJ2-3; the D gene is possibly TRBD2 (6 bases). The sample was blood, either unsorted or a sorted T cell fraction (not recorded which). This clonotype was obtained from a male donor with ankylosing spondylitis or in good health (not recorded which). The CDR3 DNA reads as TGCAGCGTTGTGGTCGGGAGTAGCACAGATACGCAGTATTTT. Protein: CSVVVGSSTDTQYF.